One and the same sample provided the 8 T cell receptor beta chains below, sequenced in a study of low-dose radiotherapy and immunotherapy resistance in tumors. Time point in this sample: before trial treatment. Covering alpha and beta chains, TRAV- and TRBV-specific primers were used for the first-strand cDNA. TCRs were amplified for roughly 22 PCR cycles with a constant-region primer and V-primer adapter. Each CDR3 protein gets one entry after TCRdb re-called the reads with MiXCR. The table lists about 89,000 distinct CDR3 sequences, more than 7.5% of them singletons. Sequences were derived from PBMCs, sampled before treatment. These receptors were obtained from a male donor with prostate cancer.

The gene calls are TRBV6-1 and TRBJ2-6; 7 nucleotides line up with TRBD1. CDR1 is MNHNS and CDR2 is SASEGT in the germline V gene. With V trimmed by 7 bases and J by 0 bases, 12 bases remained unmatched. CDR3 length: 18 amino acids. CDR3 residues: CASTMTGTLFSGANVLTF. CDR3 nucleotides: TGTGCCAGCACCATGACAGGGACCCTTTTCTCTGGGGCCAACGTCCTGACTTTC.

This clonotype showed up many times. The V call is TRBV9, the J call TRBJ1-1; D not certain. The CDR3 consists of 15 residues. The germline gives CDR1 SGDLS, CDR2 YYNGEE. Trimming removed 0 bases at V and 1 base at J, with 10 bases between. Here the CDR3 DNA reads TGTGCCAGCAGCGTAGTGGTCACGGGGAACACTGAAGCTTTCTTT. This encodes CASSVVVTGNTEAFF.

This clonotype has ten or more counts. The CDR3 nucleotides are TGTGCCAGCAGCTTAGTATTCCGGACGGTCACAAATAATTCACCCCTCCACTTT. Translating it yields CASSLVFRTVTNNSPLHF. The chain uses TRBV7-2 and TRBJ1-6; D gene ambiguous. Trimming removed 1 base from V and 5 bases from J, with 18 bases in between. This CDR3 has 18 residues. In germline, CDR1 is SGHTA, CDR2 FQGNSA.

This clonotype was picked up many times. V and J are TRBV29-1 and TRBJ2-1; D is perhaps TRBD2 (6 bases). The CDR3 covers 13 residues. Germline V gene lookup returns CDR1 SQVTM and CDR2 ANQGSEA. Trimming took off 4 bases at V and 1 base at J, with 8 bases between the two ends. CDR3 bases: TGCAGCGTTGGGGGGACTTCCTACAATGAGCAGTTCTTC. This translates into CSVGGTSYNEQFF.

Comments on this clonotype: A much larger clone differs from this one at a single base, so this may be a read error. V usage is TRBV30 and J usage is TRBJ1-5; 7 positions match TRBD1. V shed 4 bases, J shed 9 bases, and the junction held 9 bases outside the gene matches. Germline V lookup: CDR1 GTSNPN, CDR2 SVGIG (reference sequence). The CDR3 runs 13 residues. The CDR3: CAWTAGGLGPQHF. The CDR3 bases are TGTGCCTGGACCGCAGGGGGACTTGGGCCCCAGCATTTT.

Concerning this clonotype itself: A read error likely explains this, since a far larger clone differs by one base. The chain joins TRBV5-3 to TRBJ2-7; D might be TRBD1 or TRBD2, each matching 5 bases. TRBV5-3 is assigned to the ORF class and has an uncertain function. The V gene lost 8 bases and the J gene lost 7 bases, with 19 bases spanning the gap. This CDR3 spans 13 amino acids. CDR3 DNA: TGTGCCAGTGCCGTGGGACCCGACAATGAGCAGTACTTC. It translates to CASAVGPDNEQYF.

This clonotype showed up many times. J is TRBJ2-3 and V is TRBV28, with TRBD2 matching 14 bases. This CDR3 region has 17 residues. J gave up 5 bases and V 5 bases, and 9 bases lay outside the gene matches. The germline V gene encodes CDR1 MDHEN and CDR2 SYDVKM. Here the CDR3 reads CASSLLGLAGEGDTQYF. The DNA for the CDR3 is TGTGCCAGCAGTCTACTGGGACTAGCGGGAGAAGGAGATACGCAGTATTTT.

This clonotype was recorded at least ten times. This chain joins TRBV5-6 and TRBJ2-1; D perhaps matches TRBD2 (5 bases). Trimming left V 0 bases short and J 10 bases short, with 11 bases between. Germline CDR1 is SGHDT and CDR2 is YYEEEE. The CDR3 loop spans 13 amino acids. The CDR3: CASSLVLAGEQFF. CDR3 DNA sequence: TGTGCCAGCAGCTTGGTCTTGGCGGGCGAGCAGTTCTTC.